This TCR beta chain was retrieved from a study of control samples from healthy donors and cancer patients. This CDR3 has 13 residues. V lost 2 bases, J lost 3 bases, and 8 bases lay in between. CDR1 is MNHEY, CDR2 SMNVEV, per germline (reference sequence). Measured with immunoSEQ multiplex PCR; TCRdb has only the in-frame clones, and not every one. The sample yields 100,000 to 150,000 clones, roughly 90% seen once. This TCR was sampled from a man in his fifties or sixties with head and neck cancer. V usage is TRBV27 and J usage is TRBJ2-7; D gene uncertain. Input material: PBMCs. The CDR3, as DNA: TGTGCCAGCAGTTTAGGCCCAAACTACGAGCAGTACTTC. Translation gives CASSLGPNYEQYF.